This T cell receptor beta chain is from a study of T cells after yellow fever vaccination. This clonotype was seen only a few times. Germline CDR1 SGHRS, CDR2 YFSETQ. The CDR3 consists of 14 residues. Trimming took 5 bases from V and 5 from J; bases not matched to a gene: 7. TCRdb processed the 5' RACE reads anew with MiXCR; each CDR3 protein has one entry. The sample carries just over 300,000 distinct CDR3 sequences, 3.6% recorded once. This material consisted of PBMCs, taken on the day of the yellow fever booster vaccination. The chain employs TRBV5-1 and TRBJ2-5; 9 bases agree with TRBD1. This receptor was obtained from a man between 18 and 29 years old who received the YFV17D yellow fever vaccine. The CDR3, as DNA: TGCGCCAGCAGTTCGGGACAGGGTGTGGAGACCCAGTACTTC. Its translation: CASSSGQGVETQYF.